This T cell receptor beta chain was recovered during a study of blood T cells in healthy people across ages. Across the whole study: The template switching approach captured approximately one barcoded beta molecule for every two T cells.

Per-sample yields of isolated PBMCs were at least 6 million. Whole-study findings and limits: Age showed a roughly linear inverse relationship with TCR beta diversity per million T cells.

Through a sample-barcoded 5' primer and a J-beta primer mix, a second PCR was run for roughly 6 to 12 cycles. Carrying 12 random nucleotides, a template-switch adaptor labeled each individual cDNA molecule. MiXCR was run by TCRdb on the 5' RACE reads, yielding one entry per CDR3 protein. The profile shows over 600,000 distinct CDR3 sequences, around 41% of them singletons. As concerns this clonotype: What it binds is not known.

V gave up 1 base and J gave up 2 bases; unmatched junction bases: 3. The CDR3 spans 16 residues. The germline V gene has CDR1 SEHNR and CDR2 FQNEAQ (reference sequence). Sequenced input: blood. The source is a man of 80 years or more in good health. This rearrangement joins TRBV7-9 to TRBJ2-1, with TRBD2 matching over 9 bases. CDR3 loop: CASSLGSSGTYNEQFF. The CDR3 bases are TGTGCCAGCAGCTTAGGTTCTAGCGGGACCTACAATGAGCAGTTCTTC.